Listed below are T cell receptor beta chains from one sample, sequenced in a study of post-analysis software for immune sequencing data. Each CDR3 protein gets one entry after TCRdb re-called the PCR reads with MiXCR. The sample shows under 650,000 distinct CDR3 sequences, 44% of them seen only once. The sample consisted of blood. These receptors came from a girl between 10 and 17 years old with multiple sclerosis. The CDR3 runs from the conserved cysteine through the conserved F or W. A D gene is named only where the DNA matches it firmly. Clone size is given for some rows only: seen once, a few or many times, or a class if the clone is expanded.

V: TRBV12-3/TRBV12-4; D: NA; J: TRBJ2-3; size: NA; DNA: TGTGCCTCACAGGGTTTAACAGATACGCAGTATTTT; CDR3: CASQGLTDTQYF
V: TRBV5-8; D: TRBD1; J: TRBJ2-7; size: few; DNA: TGTGCCAGCAGCTTGGAACAGGGGGTGTTCTACGAGCAGTACTTC; CDR3: CASSLEQGVFYEQYF
V: TRBV7-2; D: NA; J: TRBJ1-1; size: NA; DNA: TGTGCCAGCAGCTTAAGTCAAGGGCTCCTCGGGGGTGAAGCTTTCTTT; CDR3: CASSLSQGLLGGEAFF
V: TRBV12-3/TRBV12-4; D: TRBD2; J: TRBJ2-1; size: NA; DNA: TGTGCCAGCAGTGTACTAGCGGGAGACGAGCAGTTCTTC; CDR3: CASSVLAGDEQFF
V: TRBV2; D: NA; J: TRBJ1-5; size: NA; DNA: TGTGCCAGCAGTGAAGGTCGGACGCCCCAGCATTTT; CDR3: CASSEGRTPQHF
V: TRBV4-2; D: TRBD2; J: TRBJ2-5; size: once; DNA: TGTGCCAGCAGCCAAGAACCCGGGACTAGCGGGGGTTGGGGGCAAGAGACCCAGTACTTC; CDR3: CASSQEPGTSGGWGQETQYF
V: TRBV5-6; D: NA; J: TRBJ2-1; size: NA; DNA: TGTGCCAGCAGCTTGGTTTGGGGCCAGTCCTACAATGAGCAGTTCTTC; CDR3: CASSLVWGQSYNEQFF
V: TRBV12-3/TRBV12-4; D: NA; J: TRBJ1-2; size: NA; DNA: TGTGCCATTGGGGGGGATTATGGAGGCTACACCTTC; CDR3: CAIGGDYGGYTF
V: TRBV5-1; D: NA; J: TRBJ1-4; size: few; DNA: TGCGCCAGCAGCTTGGAAGGAGGCAGGGTTGCAACTAATGAAAAACTGTTTTTT; CDR3: CASSLEGGRVATNEKLFF
V: TRBV12-3/TRBV12-4; D: NA; J: TRBJ1-2; size: NA; DNA: TGTGCCAGCAGTTTAAGGAGACAGGAGGACGGCTACACCTTC; CDR3: CASSLRRQEDGYTF
V: TRBV20-1; D: TRBD1; J: TRBJ2-1; size: NA; DNA: TGCAGTGCTAGAGGGACAGGGGACCACAATGAGCAGTTCTTC; CDR3: CSARGTGDHNEQFF
V: TRBV6-2/TRBV6-3; D: TRBD2; J: TRBJ2-7; size: NA; DNA: TGTGCCAGCAGTCCCCTAGCGGGAGTCTCCGAGCAGTACTTC; CDR3: CASSPLAGVSEQYF
V: TRBV27; D: NA; J: TRBJ1-5; size: NA; DNA: TGTGCCAGCAGTTTGATGTTCCCTAGCAATCAGCCCCAGCATTTT; CDR3: CASSLMFPSNQPQHF
V: TRBV12-3/TRBV12-4; D: NA; J: TRBJ1-2; size: NA; DNA: TGTGCCAGCACCCTCAACAGGATCTATGGCTACACCTTC; CDR3: CASTLNRIYGYTF
V: TRBV30; D: NA; J: TRBJ1-2; size: NA; DNA: TGTGCCTGGTCCCCTCCGGGATCCCCCTTACCCTATGGCTACACCTTC; CDR3: CAWSPPGSPLPYGYTF
V: TRBV7-8; D: TRBD2; J: TRBJ2-1; size: NA; DNA: TGTGCCAGCAGCCCCCGGGGAGCGGGGGCTTTGGATGAGCAGTTCTTC; CDR3: CASSPRGAGALDEQFF
V: TRBV12-5; D: TRBD2; J: TRBJ2-5; size: NA; DNA: TGTGCTAGTGGTCCTAGCGGGGGACCAGAGACCCAGTACTTC; CDR3: CASGPSGGPETQYF
V: TRBV10-3; D: TRBD1; J: TRBJ2-2; size: NA; DNA: TGTGCCATCAGCCCGGGACAGGGGGAGCTGTTTTTT; CDR3: CAISPGQGELFF
V: TRBV3-1; D: NA; J: TRBJ2-6; size: NA; DNA: TGTGCCAGCAGTCTGGGCGGCAACGTCCTGACTTTC; CDR3: CASSLGGNVLTF
V: TRBV7-2; D: TRBD1; J: TRBJ2-1; size: NA; DNA: TGTGCCAGCAGCCGGGGACAGGGTTCCTACAATGAGCAGTTCTTC; CDR3: CASSRGQGSYNEQFF
V: TRBV12-3/TRBV12-4; D: NA; J: TRBJ1-2; size: NA; DNA: TGTGCCAGCAGCCTCACTACAATCCATGGCTACACCTTC; CDR3: CASSLTTIHGYTF
V: TRBV29-1; D: NA; J: TRBJ1-2; size: NA; DNA: TGCAGCGTTGGGACCGGGACCAACTATGGCTACACCTTC; CDR3: CSVGTGTNYGYTF
V: TRBV20-1; D: NA; J: TRBJ2-1; size: NA; DNA: TGCAGTGCTAGAGATTCCACAGGGTACAATGAGCAGTTCTTC; CDR3: CSARDSTGYNEQFF
V: TRBV10-3; D: TRBD2; J: TRBJ2-5; size: few; DNA: TGTGCCATCAGTGCATCTAGCGGGAGCGCCAGAGGAGAGACCCAGTACTTC; CDR3: CAISASSGSARGETQYF
V: TRBV19; D: NA; J: TRBJ1-5; size: few; DNA: TGTGCCAGTAGTATAGATTGGGCCGGGACCGAACAGCCCCAGCATTTT; CDR3: CASSIDWAGTEQPQHF
V: TRBV5-1; D: TRBD1; J: TRBJ2-5; size: NA; DNA: TGTGCCAGCAGCCTAATGGGACAGCAAGAGACCCAGTACTTC; CDR3: CASSLMGQQETQYF
V: TRBV12-3/TRBV12-4; D: NA; J: TRBJ2-1; size: NA; DNA: TGTGCCAGCAGGCCGGACGGCCGGGATGAGCAGTTCTTC; CDR3: CASRPDGRDEQFF
V: TRBV27; D: NA; J: TRBJ1-2; size: NA; DNA: TGTGCCAGCAGTCCCGTCGGGCGAGGCTACACCTTC; CDR3: CASSPVGRGYTF
V: TRBV5-1; D: NA; J: TRBJ2-2; size: NA; DNA: TGCGCCAGCAGCCCAAAGGGGCAGGAGAACACCGGGGAGCTGTTTTTT; CDR3: CASSPKGQENTGELFF
V: TRBV20-1; D: TRBD2; J: TRBJ2-1; size: many; DNA: TGCAGTGCTAGAGATGTTAGCGGGGGCGACTACAATGAGCAGTTCTTC; CDR3: CSARDVSGGDYNEQFF
V: TRBV5-1; D: TRBD1; J: TRBJ1-2; size: NA; DNA: TGCGCCAGCAGCGTTAGACAGGGTGTAAACTATGGCTACACCTTC; CDR3: CASSVRQGVNYGYTF
V: TRBV7-8; D: NA; J: TRBJ2-7; size: few; DNA: TGTGCCAGCAGCTTACTGACGGCTTCCTACGAGCAGTACTTC; CDR3: CASSLLTASYEQYF
V: TRBV6-1; D: NA; J: TRBJ2-4; size: NA; DNA: TGTGCCAGCAGTGAATCACGTTACAAGCAGTACTTC; CDR3: CASSESRYKQYF
V: TRBV20-1; D: NA; J: TRBJ2-1; size: NA; DNA: TGCAGTGCTAGAGATCTGGGGAGCCCATACAATGAGCAGTTCTTC; CDR3: CSARDLGSPYNEQFF
V: TRBV6-5; D: NA; J: TRBJ1-5; size: NA; DNA: TGTGCCAGCAGTTATGATTTTCCGGGGTCTAGCAATCAGCCCCAGCATTTT; CDR3: CASSYDFPGSSNQPQHF
V: TRBV5-4; D: TRBD2; J: TRBJ2-1; size: NA; DNA: TGTGCCAGCAATCACGGTGGGACTACCCCTAATGAGCAGTTCTTC; CDR3: CASNHGGTTPNEQFF
V: TRBV5-6; D: NA; J: TRBJ2-7; size: NA; DNA: TGTGCCAGCAGCCCTGCTGGTGGAGAAGAGCAGTACTTC; CDR3: CASSPAGGEEQYF
V: TRBV10-3; D: NA; J: TRBJ1-2; size: NA; DNA: TGTGCCACAAAGACAGACCCGAACTATGGCTACACCTTC; CDR3: CATKTDPNYGYTF
V: TRBV6-1; D: NA; J: TRBJ1-2; size: NA; DNA: TGTGCCAGCAGTCCGCAGAGCTATGGCTACACCTTC; CDR3: CASSPQSYGYTF
V: TRBV7-6; D: TRBD1; J: TRBJ2-5; size: few; DNA: TGTGCCAGCAGCCGACAGGGACCTTCGGGAGAGACCCAGTACTTC; CDR3: CASSRQGPSGETQYF
V: TRBV5-8; D: NA; J: TRBJ1-5; size: NA; DNA: TGTGCCAGCAATGTTATGACCCAGCATTTT; CDR3: CASNVMTQHF
V: TRBV11-2; D: TRBD2; J: TRBJ2-1; size: NA; DNA: TGTGCCAGCCGGATCCGGTTAGCGGGAGGGCCAAATGAGCAGTTCTTC; CDR3: CASRIRLAGGPNEQFF
V: TRBV3-1; D: TRBD1; J: TRBJ1-2; size: NA; DNA: TGTGCCAGCAGCCAAGATACAGGACAGGGGTATGGCTACACCTTC; CDR3: CASSQDTGQGYGYTF
V: TRBV5-5; D: NA; J: TRBJ1-2; size: NA; DNA: TGTGCCAGCAGCTCAATCTTAGGAGGGGCGGCCTATGGCTACACCTTC; CDR3: CASSSILGGAAYGYTF
V: TRBV5-1; D: NA; J: TRBJ2-1; size: few; DNA: TGCGCCAGCAGCCAACGTAGCGGCCATAGCTCCTACAATGGGCAGTTCTTC; CDR3: CASSQRSGHSSYNGQFF
V: TRBV20-1; D: TRBD2; J: TRBJ2-1; size: NA; DNA: TGCAGTGCTAGATATTTGGGGACTAGCGGGGGGGCCCCATACAATGAGCAGTTCTTC; CDR3: CSARYLGTSGGAPYNEQFF
V: TRBV5-6; D: TRBD1; J: TRBJ1-6; size: NA; DNA: TGTGCCAGCGCGACAGGGTTAGGCAATTCACCCCTCCACTTT; CDR3: CASATGLGNSPLHF
V: TRBV12-3/TRBV12-4; D: NA; J: TRBJ2-2; size: few; DNA: TGTGCCAGCACCCAAGGGGCAGATTCCGGGGAGCTGTTTTTT; CDR3: CASTQGADSGELFF
V: TRBV6-2/TRBV6-3; D: TRBD2; J: TRBJ2-7; size: NA; DNA: TGTGCCAGCAGGCGTTCTAGCGGGTCTCCCTACGAGCAGTACTTC; CDR3: CASRRSSGSPYEQYF
V: TRBV11-3; D: TRBD1; J: TRBJ1-2; size: NA; DNA: TGTGCCAGCAGCTTCCAGGGGGAGTACTATGGCTACACCTTC; CDR3: CASSFQGEYYGYTF
V: TRBV10-2; D: NA; J: TRBJ2-3; size: NA; DNA: TGCGCCAGCAGTGAACGCGCGGGGACGTACACAGATACGCAGTATTTT; CDR3: CASSERAGTYTDTQYF
V: TRBV3-1; D: NA; J: TRBJ2-5; size: NA; DNA: TGTGCCAGCAGCGACAGAAGGGAGACCCAGTACTTC; CDR3: CASSDRRETQYF
V: TRBV7-9; D: TRBD1; J: TRBJ2-7; size: few; DNA: TGTGCCAGCAGCTTAGGTGGGGGGACAGGGTCCTACGAGCAGTACTTC; CDR3: CASSLGGGTGSYEQYF